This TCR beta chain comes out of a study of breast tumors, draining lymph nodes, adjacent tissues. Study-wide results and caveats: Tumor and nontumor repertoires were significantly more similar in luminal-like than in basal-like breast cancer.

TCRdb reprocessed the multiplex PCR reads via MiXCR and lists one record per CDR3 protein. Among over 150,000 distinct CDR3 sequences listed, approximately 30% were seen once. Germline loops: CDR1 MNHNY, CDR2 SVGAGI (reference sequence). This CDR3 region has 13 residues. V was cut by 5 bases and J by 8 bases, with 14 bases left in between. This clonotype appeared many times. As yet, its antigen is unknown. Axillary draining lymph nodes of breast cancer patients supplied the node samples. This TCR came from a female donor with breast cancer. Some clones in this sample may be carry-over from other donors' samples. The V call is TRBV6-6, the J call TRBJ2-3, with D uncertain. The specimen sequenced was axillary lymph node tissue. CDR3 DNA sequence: TGTGCCAGCAGTCAGACTGGTTCCGGTACGCAGTATTTT. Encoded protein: CASSQTGSGTQYF.